A single T cell receptor beta chain is shown here with its context. What it binds is unknown. Regarding time point: cycle 4 day 1 (C4D1), after five to seven weeks of nivolumab. All the patients suffered relapse after autologous stem cell transplantation, and brentuximab vedotin exposure differed. The source of the sample is a study of PD-1 blockade in classical Hodgkin lymphoma. Turning to the study itself: The study gave patients nivolumab 3 mg/kg intravenously every 2 weeks.

Study-level results: Diversity in CD4+ TCRs, unlike that measured in CD8+ TCRs, had risen significantly by C4D1. Those achieving complete response showed baseline diversity like newly diagnosed patients.

Assay used: immunoSEQ multiplex PCR; TCRdb lists only in-frame clones, some missing. The repertoire holds 30,000 to 50,000 clones, with around four fifths as singletons. V lost 6 bases and J lost 3, with 18 bases in between. Germline lookup yields CDR1 KGHSH and CDR2 LQKENI. This CDR3 is 16 amino acids long. This receptor was obtained from a human donor with classical Hodgkin lymphoma. The gene calls are TRBV18 and TRBJ1-3; the D is unclear. Material: peripheral blood mononuclear cells (PBMCs), obtained before the fourth cycle of nivolumab. CDR3 loop: CASSPSPVMDGNTIYF. CDR3 sequence (DNA): TGTGCCAGCTCCCCTAGTCCGGTAATGGATGGAAACACCATATATTTT.